These 7 T cell receptor beta chains came from one sample sequenced in a study of T cells of healthy individuals. TCRdb independently ran MiXCR on the 5' RACE reads; one entry per CDR3 protein. The sample carries about 41,000 distinct CDR3 sequences, more than 4.5% recorded once. The receptor source for this set is a human donor in good health.

This clonotype was seen more than once but under ten times. CDR3 protein: CASRMMGGLRPYEQYF. As DNA, the CDR3 is TGTGCCAGCAGAATGATGGGGGGATTACGACCCTACGAGCAGTACTTC. The gene calls are TRBV2 and TRBJ2-7; TRBD2 might be the D (6 bases). The CDR3 length is 16 residues. The V end lost 6 bases, the J end lost 2 bases, and 20 bases lay between the germline ends. Germline V gene sequence: CDR1 SNHLY, CDR2 FYNNEI.

This clonotype was seen ten or more times. CDR3 bases: TGCAGTGCTGGACAGGATACCTATGGCTACACCTTC. It translates to CSAGQDTYGYTF. V and J are TRBV20-1 and TRBJ1-2; 7 nucleotides agree with TRBD1. The germline V gene has CDR1 DFQATT and CDR2 SNEGSKA (reference sequence). J lost 4 bases, V lost 5 bases, and 4 bases had no gene match. The length of the CDR3 is 12 residues.

The chain joins TRBV21-1 to TRBJ2-7; the D call in the table, TRBD1, was not verified against the DNA. TRBV21-1 is assigned pseudogene status. The CDR3 sequence is 20 residues long. This CDR3 is CASSPKPGTGESSGRNEQYF. The CDR3 bases are TGTGCCAGCAGCCCAAAACCCGGGACAGGGGAATCTAGCGGGAGGAACGAGCAGTACTTC.

This clonotype was picked up many times. The chain recombines TRBV10-3 with TRBJ2-3; 12 bases agree with TRBD1. CDR1 is ENHRY and CDR2 is SYGVKD in the germline V gene. With V trimmed by 6 bases and J by 4 bases, 5 bases remained unmatched. The CDR3 runs to 15 residues. The CDR3 protein is CAIRPGQGASDTQYF. CDR3 DNA sequence: TGTGCCATCAGGCCGGGACAGGGGGCTTCAGATACGCAGTATTTT.

This clonotype appeared a few times. The chain carries TRBV6-6 and TRBJ2-3, with 12 positions matching TRBD2. V lost 5 bases, J lost 1 base, and 10 bases stayed unmatched. The CDR3 covers 18 residues. CDR1 and CDR2 (germline): MNHNY, SVGAGI (reference sequence). For the CDR3, the DNA is TGTGCCAGCAGTCGGACTAGCGGGGACGTTGGTCGCACAGATACGCAGTATTTT. Its translation: CASSRTSGDVGRTDTQYF.

This clonotype was seen many times. The chain has TRBV7-9 and TRBJ1-4; D gene ambiguous. Germline CDR1 and CDR2: SEHNR and FQNEAQ (reference sequence). The CDR3 is 15 amino acids. Trimming stripped 4 bases from V and 8 bases from J, with 17 bases between. The chain's CDR3 is CASSSYTPIGEKLFF. In nucleotides, the CDR3 is TGTGCCAGCAGCTCCTACACACCGATAGGAGAAAAACTGTTTTTT.

Many counts were recorded for this clonotype. This sequence joins TRBV6-2 or TRBV6-3 and TRBJ2-1; the D gene is possibly TRBD1 (6 bases). V lost 4 bases, J lost 4 bases, and 14 bases lay in between. This CDR3 is 15 amino acids long. CDR1 and CDR2 from the germline V gene are MNHEY and SVGEGT. CDR3 DNA: TGTGCCAGCAGTTTGGGACACAGATTTTACAATGAGCAGTTCTTC. It yields the protein CASSLGHRFYNEQFF.